These 30 T cell receptor beta chains were sequenced from one sample in a study of graft-versus-host responses after intestinal transplantation. These receptors are not linked to any known antigen. Clones were read by immunoSEQ multiplex PCR, and TCRdb kept only the in-frame ones, dropping some. The sample records tens of thousands of clones, over 90% being singletons. The source material was unstimulated CD8+ T cells sorted from spleen or lymph node cells, sampled before transplant. The receptor set was obtained from a human donor who was the organ donor for an intestinal transplant.

The J gene is TRBJ2-7, the V gene TRBV4-1, with 8 positions matching TRBD1. Germline lookup yields CDR1 MGHRA and CDR2 YSYEKL. CDR3 length: 14 amino acids. V lost 3 bases, J lost 4 bases, and 5 bases stayed unmatched. CDR3 sequence: CASSHSGGDYEQYF. In DNA, the CDR3 is TGCGCCAGCAGCCACTCAGGGGGCGATTACGAGCAGTACTTC.

This rearrangement joins TRBV5-5 to TRBJ2-1, with D unresolved. Trimming shortened V by 2 bases and J by 8 bases, and 5 bases separated the two germline ends. The CDR3 consists of 11 residues. The germline CDR1 and CDR2 sequences are SGHKS and YYEKEE (reference sequence). CDR3 protein: CASSFFDEQFF. CDR3 in DNA: TGTGCCAGCAGCTTTTTTGATGAGCAGTTCTTC.

The chain combines TRBV28 with TRBJ2-5, with 7 bases lining up with TRBD1. V lost 5 bases to trimming and J lost 4 bases; unmatched junction nucleotides: 19. The CDR3 length is 18 residues. Looked up from germline, CDR1 is MDHEN and CDR2 is SYDVKM. The CDR3 here is CASSDPGTANLLGETQYF. The CDR3 DNA sequence: TGTGCCAGCAGTGACCCCGGGACAGCTAACTTACTCGGAGAGACCCAGTACTTC.

This chain joins TRBV27 and TRBJ2-7, with D hard to call. Per germline, CDR1 MNHEY and CDR2 SMNVEV (reference sequence). This CDR3 contains 11 residues. With 0 bases removed from V and 6 bases from J, the gap between germline ends came to 3 bases. The CDR3 nucleotides read TGTGCCAGCAGTTTATCCGGCGAGCAGTACTTC. Its translation: CASSLSGEQYF.

This clone was seen only once. The chain is built from TRBV29-1 and TRBJ2-1; D might be TRBD1 or TRBD2, each matching 6 bases. From germline, CDR1 is SQVTM and CDR2 ANQGSEA. The CDR3 has 13 amino acids. The germline V and J ends were trimmed by 5 bases and 3 bases, with 11 bases remaining between them. The CDR3 DNA follows: TGCAGCGTTATCGGGGGCCGCTACAATGAGCAGTTCTTC. This gives the protein CSVIGGRYNEQFF.

The V call is TRBV9, the J call TRBJ2-1, with 11 positions matching TRBD2. The V gene's germline CDR1 is SGDLS and CDR2 YYNGEE. V lost 0 bases, J lost 8 bases, and 7 bases stayed unmatched. This CDR3 contains 16 residues. The CDR3 here is CASSVGSTSGSHEQFF. The CDR3 coding sequence is TGTGCCAGCAGCGTAGGGAGTACTAGCGGGAGTCATGAGCAGTTCTTC.

The chain employs TRBV7-9 and TRBJ2-5; 8 nucleotides align to TRBD1. TRBJ2-7 matches the DNA end more closely, so the J call is doubtful. This CDR3 is built from 16 residues. CDR1 SEHNR and CDR2 FQNEAQ come from the germline V gene (reference sequence). The CDR3: CASSLGSGQGGYEQYF. For the CDR3, the DNA is TGTGCCAGCAGCCTGGGGTCCGGACAGGGCGGATACGAGCAGTACTTC.

The chain recombines TRBV7-2 with TRBJ2-1; 7 bases align to TRBD1. CDR3 length equals 17 residues. Germline values: CDR1 SGHTA, CDR2 FQGNSA. The J segment lost 6 bases and the V segment lost 1 base, leaving 12 bases of the junction unmatched. This CDR3 is CASSLVSSGQPLNEQFF. DNA of the CDR3: TGTGCCAGCAGCTTAGTAAGTTCGGGACAGCCACTCAATGAGCAGTTCTTC.

This chain links TRBV28 with TRBJ2-3; TRBD2 aligns across 12 bases. Trimming removed 2 bases from V and 3 bases from J; junction bases left unmatched: 0. The CDR3 has 15 residues. In germline, CDR1 is MDHEN, CDR2 SYDVKM. In DNA form, the CDR3 reads TGTGCCAGCAGTTTAGGGACTAGCGGGACAGATACGCAGTATTTT. Encoded protein: CASSLGTSGTDTQYF.

The chain combines TRBV27 with TRBJ2-7; D perhaps matches TRBD2 (5 bases). Trimming cost V 4 bases and J 2 bases, with 12 bases left between them. From germline, CDR1 is MNHEY and CDR2 SMNVEV (reference sequence). This CDR3 is built from 14 residues. CDR3 amino acids: CASSSSPGTYEQYF. CDR3 DNA: TGTGCCAGCAGTTCTAGCCCTGGGACCTACGAGCAGTACTTC.

The chain couples TRBV23-1 to TRBJ1-2; 8 bases line up with TRBD1. TRBV23-1 is an ORF for which the function is uncertain. Unmatched junction bases numbered 5, after V lost 4 bases and J lost 4 bases. The CDR3 contains 14 residues. The CDR3 nucleotides read TGCGCCAGCAGTCTCAAGGACAGGGCCTATGGCTACACCTTC. Its protein is CASSLKDRAYGYTF.

The CDR3 loop is CASRSTTRQGFGYTF. The DNA of the CDR3 is TGTGCCAGCAGGTCTACCACCCGCCAGGGCTTCGGCTACACCTTC. The J gene is TRBJ1-2, the V gene TRBV7-9; perhaps TRBD1 as D (5 bases). With 6 bases removed from V and 8 bases from J, the gap between germline ends came to 22 bases. The CDR3 covers 15 residues. Germline loops: CDR1 SEHNR, CDR2 FQNEAQ (reference sequence).

The rearrangement links TRBV5-5 to TRBJ2-7, with D possibly TRBD1 on 5 matching bases. Germline CDR1 SGHKS, CDR2 YYEKEE (reference sequence). The CDR3 is made up of 14 amino acids. Trimming removed 2 bases from V and 4 bases from J, with 13 bases in between. The CDR3 DNA reads as TGTGCCAGCAGCTTCTTAAGGGGATTGTACGAGCAGTACTTC. Amino acid sequence: CASSFLRGLYEQYF.

The chain recombines TRBV6-1 with TRBJ2-7; 10 bases fit TRBD2. This CDR3 contains 15 residues. CDR1 and CDR2 (germline): MNHNS, SASEGT. V was clipped by 1 base and J by 2 bases; unmatched bases: 2. The CDR3 is CASSEGTSGTYEQYF. DNA for the CDR3: TGTGCCAGCAGTGAAGGGACTAGCGGTACCTACGAGCAGTACTTC.

A single count supports this clone. The rearrangement links TRBV4-1 to TRBJ2-1; no firm D call. The ends were cut back, 2 bases at V and 7 bases at J, with 12 bases in the middle. The CDR3 loop spans 14 amino acids. The germline CDR1 and CDR2 sequences are MGHRA and YSYEKL. CDR3 sequence (DNA): TGCGCCAGCAGCCAATCCTTACTCGGTAATGAGCAGTTCTTC. Amino acids: CASSQSLLGNEQFF.

The chain recombines TRBV9 with TRBJ2-7; no clear D. Between the trimmed V and J ends, which lost 0 bases and 2 bases, there was a span of 9 bases. The germline V gene has CDR1 SGDLS and CDR2 YYNGEE. The CDR3 length is 14 residues. For the CDR3, the DNA is TGTGCCAGCAGCGTAGCATCTGAAACCTACGAGCAGTACTTC. It is translated as CASSVASETYEQYF. Full variable domain (missing parts from reference TRBV9 and TRBJ2-7): DSGVTQTPKHLITATGQRVTLRCSPRSGDLSVYWYQQSLDQGLQFLIQYYNGEERAKGNILERFSAQQFPDLHSELNLSSLELGDSALYFCASSVASETYEQYFGPGTRLTVT.

CDR3: CASGSGDSYEQYF. DNA for the CDR3: TGTGCCAGCGGGTCTGGGGACAGCTACGAGCAGTACTTC. The V call is TRBV28, the J call TRBJ2-5; 7 nucleotides align to TRBD1. The DNA end favors TRBJ2-7, so the J call may be wrong. Germline V gene sequence: CDR1 MDHEN, CDR2 SYDVKM. The CDR3 loop spans 13 amino acids.

The CDR3 bases are TGTGCCATCAGGAAATGGGGGACGGGGACAGGGGGCGGGAAGCAGTACTTC. This encodes CAIRKWGTGTGGGKQYF. This chain uses TRBV10-3 with TRBJ2-7; 12 nucleotides line up with TRBD1. The CDR3 has 17 amino acids. V trimming: 6 bases; J trimming: 8 bases; junction bases outside the gene matches: 17. Germline CDR1 reads ENHRY; CDR2 reads SYGVKD.

The chain has TRBV29-1 and TRBJ1-1; D is uncertain. V was trimmed by 2 bases and J by 5 bases, leaving 15 bases between them. There are 14 residues in the CDR3. CDR1 and CDR2 from the germline V gene are SQVTM and ANQGSEA. CDR3 sequence reads: CSVETSRELTEAFF. As DNA, the CDR3 is TGCAGCGTTGAAACAAGCCGGGAGTTGACTGAAGCTTTCTTT.

The chain links TRBV5-1 to TRBJ1-4; no reliable D call. Trimming cost V 0 bases and J 0 bases, with 24 bases left between them. Looked up from germline, CDR1 is SGHRS and CDR2 is YFSETQ. CDR3 size: 21 residues. For the CDR3, the DNA is TGCGCCAGCAGCTTGGCCCGCCCTAACAAAATGCCTCCAACAACTAATGAAAAACTGTTTTTT. Translation gives CASSLARPNKMPPTTNEKLFF.

V usage is TRBV14 and J usage is TRBJ1-2; no clear D. The V end lost 9 bases, the J end lost 4 bases, and 6 bases lay between the germline ends. Germline-derived CDR1 and CDR2 are SGHDN and FVKESK. The CDR3 extends over 10 amino acids. The CDR3 loop reads CAREVYGYTF. Written as DNA, the CDR3 is TGTGCCAGAGAGGTCTATGGCTACACCTTC.

This rearrangement joins TRBV27 to TRBJ2-3; 10 bases fit TRBD2. V dropped 5 bases and J dropped 6; count of bases not matched to a gene: 5. The CDR3 length is 14 residues. Looked up from germline, CDR1 is MNHEY and CDR2 is SMNVEV (reference sequence). The CDR3 sequence is CASSPGTSVDTQYF. CDR3 nucleotides: TGTGCCAGCAGTCCCGGGACTAGCGTCGATACGCAGTATTTT.

With regard to this clone: Possible read error: a much larger clone is one base away. The chain combines TRBV9 with TRBJ1-4, with TRBD1 identical over 9 bases. The germline CDR1 and CDR2 sequences are SGDLS and YYNGEE. The ends lost 5 bases at V and 3 bases at J; junction bases unmatched: 5. The CDR3 sequence is 15 residues long. CDR3: CASSPGTGPNEKLFF. CDR3 in DNA: TGTGCCAGCAGTCCCGGGACAGGGCCTAATGAAAAACTGTTTTTT. Together with reference TRBV9 and TRBJ1-4, the CDR3 gives the full variable domain: DSGVTQTPKHLITATGQRVTLRCSPRSGDLSVYWYQQSLDQGLQFLIQYYNGEERAKGNILERFSAQQFPDLHSELNLSSLELGDSALYFCASSPGTGPNEKLFFGSGTQLSVL.

This clone was observed a single time. The rearrangement links TRBV30 to TRBJ2-3, with 7 bases identical to TRBD2. This CDR3 contains 14 residues. V shed 0 bases and J 6 bases; nucleotides not matched to a gene: 6. Germline V gene data show CDR1 as GTSNPN and CDR2 as SVGIG (reference sequence). CDR3 nucleotides: TGTGCCTGGAGTGTATCGGGAGGTATGGATACGCAGTATTTT. This sequence encodes CAWSVSGGMDTQYF.

In this sample, this clone turned up once. The chain has TRBV11-2 and TRBJ2-3; the match to TRBD2 covers 13 bases. With V trimmed by 4 bases and J by 4 bases, 5 bases remained unmatched. Germline CDR1 and CDR2: SGHAT and FQNNGV. This CDR3 is 16 amino acids long. CDR3: CASSSRLAGGADTQYF. Here the CDR3 DNA reads TGTGCCAGCAGCTCACGACTAGCGGGAGGCGCAGATACGCAGTATTTT.

The chain recombines TRBV10-1 with TRBJ1-5; 8 positions match TRBD1. V gave up 6 bases and J gave up 6 bases; unmatched junction bases: 7. Germline V gives CDR1 WNHNN, CDR2 SYGVQD (reference sequence). The CDR3 runs to 14 residues. Here the CDR3 reads CASRDRAKFQPQHF. Here the CDR3 DNA reads TGCGCCAGCAGGGACAGGGCGAAGTTTCAGCCCCAGCATTTT.

This clone was picked up one time. The chain carries TRBV19 and TRBJ1-2, with D hard to call. V lost 3 bases to trimming and J lost 14 bases, with 22 bases between them. In germline, CDR1 is LNHDA, CDR2 SQIVND (reference sequence). CDR3 length: 14 amino acids. The CDR3 spells CASSMVQPQEGRTF. In DNA, the CDR3 is TGTGCCAGTAGTATGGTCCAGCCCCAAGAAGGAAGAACCTTC.

This clone was observed once. The chain recombines TRBV27 with TRBJ1-5; D gene ambiguous. Germline loops: CDR1 MNHEY, CDR2 SMNVEV (reference sequence). V lost 0 bases and J lost 0, with 9 bases in between. The CDR3 is 16 amino acids. CDR3 region: CASSLSSDYSNQPQHF. CDR3 bases: TGTGCCAGCAGTTTATCATCGGATTATAGCAATCAGCCCCAGCATTTT.

J is TRBJ2-7 and V is TRBV9; a possible D gene is TRBD1 (5 bases). This CDR3 is 14 amino acids long. CDR1 is SGDLS and CDR2 is YYNGEE in the germline V gene. V lost 7 bases, J lost 6 bases, and 20 bases lay in between. CDR3 DNA: TGTGCCAGCGGTCTAGGCGACGGTCAGGGCGAGCAGTACTTC. The encoded protein is CASGLGDGQGEQYF.

The chain recombines TRBV5-4 with TRBJ2-7, with D unresolved. Germline values: CDR1 SGHNT, CDR2 YYREEE (reference sequence). Trimming left V 0 bases short and J 2 bases short, with 9 bases between. There are 14 residues in the CDR3. In DNA form, the CDR3 reads TGTGCCAGCAGCTTGGTCCCGCAGACCTACGAGCAGTACTTC. Translated: CASSLVPQTYEQYF.